These 32 T cell receptor beta chains originate from one sample sequenced in a study of blood T cell repertoires in COVID-19. Assay: immunoSEQ multiplex PCR; the TCRdb copy retains only in-frame clones and omits some. The sample lists about 340,000 clones, 86% occurring once. The specimen was peripheral blood. The receptor source for this set is a woman aged 60-75 years with COVID-19, enrolled during active disease.

Only a few counts were recorded for this clone. This chain connects TRBV19 to TRBJ1-1; no definite D call. This CDR3 is built from 16 residues. The V end was cut by 2 bases, the J end by 2 bases, with 15 bases between. Germline-derived CDR1 and CDR2 are LNHDA and SQIVND (reference sequence). The CDR3 DNA sequence: TGTGCCAGTAGTATAAGGCCGGGAGCTACCAACACTGAAGCTTTCTTT. This translates into CASSIRPGATNTEAFF.

This rearrangement joins TRBV13 to TRBJ1-6; D might be TRBD1 (6 bases). The V end was cut by 2 bases, the J end by 9 bases, with 17 bases between. The CDR3 contains 16 residues. The V gene's germline CDR1 is PRHDT and CDR2 FYEKMQ (reference sequence). CDR3 sequence reads: CASSLLAGGRVSPLHF. For the CDR3, the DNA is TGTGCCAGCAGCTTATTGGCGGGGGGCAGGGTTTCACCCCTCCACTTT.

J is TRBJ2-5 and V is TRBV5-4; a weak D match, TRBD1 (5 bases). Trimming removed 0 bases at V and 1 base at J, with 7 bases between. The CDR3 spans 14 residues. Germline-derived CDR1 and CDR2 are SGHNT and YYREEE (reference sequence). The CDR3 region has the DNA TGTGCCAGCAGCTTGGGGACAACCCAAGAGACCCAGTACTTC. Protein product: CASSLGTTQETQYF.

This rearrangement joins TRBV7-2 to TRBJ2-1, with 11 bases aligning to TRBD2. Germline assignment: CDR1 SGHTA and CDR2 FQGNSA. Losses at the gene ends were 2 bases for V and 14 bases for J; bases not matched to a gene: 5. CDR3 length: 13 residues. CDR3: CASSLLAGGPKFF. CDR3 coding DNA: TGTGCCAGCAGCTTATTAGCGGGGGGGCCGAAGTTCTTC.

This clone was observed once. The rearrangement uses TRBV4-2 and TRBJ2-1; TRBD2 matches 7 bases. V lost 0 bases and J lost 1; bases outside the gene matches: 6. Germline V gene data show CDR1 as LGHNA and CDR2 as YNFKEQ. The CDR3 runs to 17 residues. CDR3 amino acids: CASSQDRSSGSYNEQFF. The CDR3 DNA follows: TGTGCCAGCAGCCAAGATCGTAGTAGCGGGTCCTACAATGAGCAGTTCTTC.

This clone has a single count. V usage is TRBV6-1 and J usage is TRBJ1-6; no clear D gene. The CDR3 covers 14 residues. V was cut by 2 bases and J by 9 bases, with 11 bases left in between. The germline V gene has CDR1 MNHNS and CDR2 SASEGT. The CDR3 loop is CASSENGSVSPLHF. The CDR3 DNA sequence: TGTGCCAGCAGTGAAAACGGGTCGGTTTCACCCCTCCACTTT.

This clone has a single count. This chain links TRBV7-6 with TRBJ1-4; D uncertain. Germline V gene data show CDR1 as SGHVS and CDR2 as FNYEAQ. The CDR3 sequence is 12 residues long. The germline V and J ends were trimmed by 5 bases and 8 bases, with 9 bases remaining between them. CDR3 residues: CASSPDLEKLFF. The CDR3 region has the DNA TGTGCCAGCAGCCCTGACTTGGAAAAACTGTTTTTT.

This sequence joins TRBV30 and TRBJ1-2; no reliable D call. The germline V gene encodes CDR1 GTSNPN and CDR2 SVGIG (reference sequence). The CDR3 loop spans 14 amino acids. The V end lost 0 bases, the J end lost 6 bases, and 14 bases lay between the germline ends. CDR3 DNA sequence: TGTGCCTGGAGTGTTGGAAGAAGCGGGGATGGCTACACCTTC. Its protein product is CAWSVGRSGDGYTF.

This clone was detected many times. The rearrangement links TRBV30 to TRBJ1-6, with D uncertain. The CDR3 length is 14 residues. Trimming took 0 bases from V and 5 from J, leaving 8 bases between them. Germline V CDR1 and CDR2: GTSNPN, SVGIG (reference sequence). CDR3 nucleotides: TGTGCCTGGAGTGTACAACGGGATAATTCACCCCTCCACTTT. Translation gives CAWSVQRDNSPLHF.

The chain joins TRBV29-1 to TRBJ1-1, with 7 nucleotides matching TRBD1. The trim removed 6 bases at V and 4 bases at J, leaving 5 bases unmatched. Germline loops: CDR1 SQVTM, CDR2 ANQGSEA. The CDR3 length is 12 residues. DNA for the CDR3: TGCAGCGTGCTTAGGGGGCCCACTGAAGCTTTCTTT. It is translated as CSVLRGPTEAFF.

The chain uses TRBV18 and TRBJ1-3, with 7 bases lining up with TRBD1. The germline gives CDR1 KGHSH, CDR2 LQKENI. This CDR3 spans 16 amino acids. Germline trimming cut 1 base from V and 0 bases from J; bases unmatched to any gene: 3. CDR3 in amino acids: CASSPQQGISGNTIYF. CDR3 nucleotide sequence: TGTGCCAGCTCACCACAACAGGGGATCTCTGGAAACACCATATATTTT. Combining the CDR3 with reference TRBV18 and TRBJ1-3 gives the whole variable domain NAGVMQNPRHLVRRRGQEARLRCSPMKGHSHVYWYRQLPEEGLKFMVYLQKENIIDESGMPKERFSAEFPKEGPSILRIQQVVRGDSAAYFCASSPQQGISGNTIYFGEGSWLTVV.

The J gene is TRBJ1-1, the V gene TRBV21-1. TRBV21-1 is a listed pseudogene. The CDR3 runs to 16 residues. The CDR3 loop reads CASSGRVRLMNTEAFF. The CDR3 nucleotides read TGTGCCAGCAGCGGCCGGGTTCGACTGATGAACACTGAAGCTTTCTTT.

The chain joins TRBV7-7 to TRBJ2-5; 7 bases line up with TRBD1. The CDR3 spans 15 residues. Germline trimming cut 1 base from V and 8 bases from J; bases unmatched to any gene: 10. Germline values: CDR1 SSHAT, CDR2 FNYEAQ (reference sequence). CDR3 loop: CASSLVGDSKRTQYF. CDR3 bases: TGTGCCAGCAGCTTAGTAGGGGACAGCAAGAGAACCCAGTACTTC.

The chain recombines TRBV19 with TRBJ2-1; tentatively, D is TRBD2 (5 bases). This CDR3 contains 12 residues. Germline CDR1 reads LNHDA; CDR2 reads SQIVND (reference sequence). V shed 1 base and J shed 7 bases, with 5 bases lying between them. The CDR3 coding sequence is TGTGCCAGTAGTATAGGAGGGAATGAGCAGTTCTTC. This gives the protein CASSIGGNEQFF.

Concerning this clone itself: Additional DNA sequences in this sample encode the identical CDR3. The CDR3 sequence: CASSFSSYNEQFF. CDR3 coding DNA: TGTGCCAGCAGTTTTAGCTCCTACAATGAGCAGTTCTTC. The chain couples TRBV27 to TRBJ2-1, with no clear D. CDR3 length: 13 residues. CDR1 and CDR2 (germline): MNHEY, SMNVEV (reference sequence). Trimming took 3 bases from V and 0 from J, leaving 3 bases between them.

The rearrangement uses TRBV5-1 and TRBJ1-1; D is possibly TRBD1 (6 bases). Per the germline V gene, CDR1 is SGHRS and CDR2 is YFSETQ. The CDR3 covers 14 residues. Trimming took off 0 bases at V and 4 bases at J, with 10 bases between the two ends. The CDR3 loop reads CASSLAQGSTEAFF. CDR3 coding DNA: TGCGCCAGCAGCTTGGCCCAGGGGTCCACTGAAGCTTTCTTT.

The V and J genes are TRBV6-5 and TRBJ1-6; 7 bases line up with TRBD1. After removal of 6 bases from V and 5 bases from J, the junction contained 4 bases not matched to a gene. The CDR3 has 14 amino acids. Germline V gene data show CDR1 as MNHEY and CDR2 as SVGAGI. The CDR3 sequence: CASSLTGDNSPLHF. As DNA, the CDR3 is TGTGCCAGCAGCCTTACAGGGGATAATTCACCCCTCCACTTT.

The chain is built from TRBV13 and TRBJ2-3, with TRBD2 identical over 12 bases. V dropped 4 bases and J dropped 8; count of bases not matched to a gene: 7. This CDR3 spans 15 amino acids. Germline loops: CDR1 PRHDT, CDR2 FYEKMQ (reference sequence). The CDR3 nucleotides read TGTGCCAGCAGCTCTAGCGGGGGGGCGAGCGGTACGCAGTATTTT. This encodes CASSSSGGASGTQYF.

This clone turned up a few times. The chain uses TRBV7-3 and TRBJ2-3; 15 bases match TRBD2. The CDR3 sequence is 20 residues long. Germline V gene lookup returns CDR1 SGHTA and CDR2 FQGTGA. The CDR3 protein is CASALVVEGLAGGPTDTQYF. DNA of the CDR3: TGTGCTAGCGCGCTTGTGGTTGAGGGACTAGCGGGGGGTCCGACAGATACGCAGTATTTT.

The rearrangement uses TRBV5-4 and TRBJ1-2; TRBD1 is a possible D gene (5 bases). The CDR3 consists of 14 residues. Trimming removed 4 bases at V and 0 bases at J, with 10 bases between. Germline assignment: CDR1 SGHNT and CDR2 YYREEE (reference sequence). The CDR3 DNA follows: TGTGCCAGCAGCCTCGGGGGGGCTAACTATGGCTACACCTTC. Its translation: CASSLGGANYGYTF. Combining the CDR3 with reference TRBV5-4 and TRBJ1-2 gives the whole variable domain ETGVTQSPTHLIKTRGQQVTLRCSSQSGHNTVSWYQQALGQGPQFIFQYYREEENGRGNFPPRFSGLQFPNYSSELNVNALELDDSALYLCASSLGGANYGYTFGSGTRLTVV.

V usage is TRBV19 and J usage is TRBJ1-3; D call uncertain. Per the germline V gene, CDR1 is LNHDA and CDR2 is SQIVND (reference sequence). The V and J ends lost 7 bases and 0 bases respectively, with 16 bases between them. This CDR3 is 16 amino acids long. The CDR3, as DNA: TGTGCCAGTAACGAGAGGCGGGTAAACTCTGGAAACACCATATATTTT. It specifies CASNERRVNSGNTIYF. The complete variable domain, with remaining parts taken from reference TRBV19 and TRBJ1-3, reads DGGITQSPKYLFRKEGQNVTLSCEQNLNHDAMYWYRQDPGQGLRLIYYSQIVNDFQKGDIAEGYSVSREKKESFPLTVTSAQKNPTAFYLCASNERRVNSGNTIYFGEGSWLTVV.

This chain uses TRBV9 with TRBJ1-2; 7 nucleotides match TRBD1. This CDR3 comprises 15 residues. The germline gives CDR1 SGDLS, CDR2 YYNGEE. V was pared by 0 bases and J by 3 bases, with 5 bases of the junction left unmatched. CDR3 region: CASSVEGQPHYGYTF. As DNA, the CDR3 is TGTGCCAGCAGCGTAGAGGGACAGCCCCACTATGGCTACACCTTC.

In this sample, this clone turned up a few times. The chain has TRBV4-3 and TRBJ1-2; possibly TRBD1 for D (6 bases). The CDR3 spans 16 residues. From germline, CDR1 is LGHNA and CDR2 YSLEER. The ends were cut back, 0 bases at V and 7 bases at J, with 18 bases in the middle. CDR3 bases: TGCGCCAGCAGCCAAGAGCGAATTGGGGGCGCGGGTGGCTACACCTTC. Protein product: CASSQERIGGAGGYTF.

V gene TRBV18 combines with J gene TRBJ1-1; D is unclear. Trimming cost V 6 bases and J 0 bases, with 8 bases left between them. CDR1 is KGHSH and CDR2 is LQKENI in the germline V gene. This CDR3 comprises 13 residues. CDR3 in amino acids: CASSGAMNTEAFF. The CDR3 DNA is TGTGCCAGCTCCGGTGCTATGAACACTGAAGCTTTCTTT.

This chain links TRBV12-5 with TRBJ2-7; no clear D. CDR3 length: 13 amino acids. Germline V gives CDR1 LGHNT, CDR2 FRNRAP. The V end lost 0 bases, the J end lost 4 bases, and 7 bases lay between the germline ends. CDR3 DNA: TGTGCTAGTGGTTTGGTAAGAGCGTACGAGCAGTACTTC. Translating gives CASGLVRAYEQYF.

The sample holds one count of this clone. This chain links TRBV6-4 with TRBJ2-1, with TRBD2 matching over 9 bases. The CDR3 spans 16 residues. Germline CDR1 and CDR2: MRHNA and SNTAGT. The V gene end was trimmed by 0 bases and the J gene end by 4 bases; junction bases not matched to a gene: 4. The CDR3 region is CASSDSLRGGYNEQFF. The CDR3 bases are TGTGCCAGCAGTGACTCGTTGCGGGGGGGATACAATGAGCAGTTCTTC.

There are a few counts of this clone. This chain links TRBV11-2 with TRBJ2-5; TRBD2 might be the D (6 bases). Trimming left V 6 bases short and J 1 base short, with 21 bases between. This CDR3 is 17 amino acids long. Germline V gene lookup returns CDR1 SGHAT and CDR2 FQNNGV. CDR3 DNA: TGTGCCAGCAGTATCGAAGGAGGGTCCGGCGTCCAAGAGACCCAGTACTTC. It translates to CASSIEGGSGVQETQYF.

The rearrangement links TRBV12-5 to TRBJ2-7; 9 positions match TRBD2. The CDR3 consists of 15 residues. Germline CDR1 is LGHNT and CDR2 is FRNRAP. V dropped 4 bases and J dropped 3; count of bases not matched to a gene: 7. The CDR3 DNA reads as TGTGCTAGTGGTTCCATAGCGGGGGCCCTCTACGAGCAGTACTTC. It yields the protein CASGSIAGALYEQYF.

V usage is TRBV29-1 and J usage is TRBJ1-2; TRBD1 is a possible D gene (5 bases). V gave up 2 bases and J gave up 4 bases, with 11 bases separating them. Per the germline V gene, CDR1 is SQVTM and CDR2 is ANQGSEA. This CDR3 is 13 amino acids long. This CDR3 reads CSVETGHVYGYTF. The DNA for the CDR3 is TGCAGCGTTGAAACCGGACACGTCTATGGCTACACCTTC.

The chain links TRBV29-1 to TRBJ2-3; 7 bases match TRBD1. The V segment lost 3 bases and the J segment 1 base; nucleotides outside the gene matches: 7. Germline V gene data show CDR1 as SQVTM and CDR2 as ANQGSEA. The CDR3 length is 15 residues. CDR3 DNA sequence: TGCAGCGTTGAGACGGGACAGAGAGGCACAGATACGCAGTATTTT. Amino acids: CSVETGQRGTDTQYF.

The gene calls are TRBV4-1 and TRBJ2-3, with D hard to call. Germline V gene sequence: CDR1 MGHRA, CDR2 YSYEKL. The CDR3 is 16 residues long. V was pared by 0 bases and J by 0 bases, with 10 bases between. CDR3 region: CASSQEGQPSTDTQYF. As DNA, the CDR3 is TGCGCCAGCAGCCAAGAGGGCCAGCCTAGCACAGATACGCAGTATTTT.

This chain connects TRBV4-1 to TRBJ2-2, with D unclear. Trimming took off 2 bases at V and 8 bases at J, with 12 bases between the two ends. Germline V gene data show CDR1 as MGHRA and CDR2 as YSYEKL. This CDR3 comprises 14 residues. The CDR3 DNA reads as TGCGCCAGCAGCCAACCCACCCGCCGGGGGGAGCTGTTTTTT. Its translation: CASSQPTRRGELFF.